A selection of T cell receptor beta chains follows, all from one sample in a study of radiation and T cells in renal cell carcinoma. The table came from immunoSEQ multiplex PCR; TCRdb's copy has only in-frame clones and leaves some out. The table lists roughly 80,000 clones, roughly 83% of them singletons, with approximately 2.3% in the top ten. This sample comprised blood, obtained from a patient whose treatment included radiotherapy and nephrectomy. Every receptor here comes from a woman aged 55-69 years with renal cell carcinoma. Both conserved end residues are part of each CDR3. Each record gives: J gene, clone size, V gene, D gene, CDR3 DNA, CDR3 protein. A D gene is named only where the DNA matches it firmly. Size values are once, few and many counts, or a class for expanded clones, and some rows have none.

>TRBJ2-5|.|TRBV6-5|TRBD1
TGTGCCAGCAGTTACGTGCCGACAGGGTCGTCGGAGACCCAGTACTTC
CASSYVPTGSSETQYF
>TRBJ2-1|.|TRBV4-1|TRBD2
TGCGCCAGCAGCGGGCTGGCTAGCGGCAATGAGCAGTTCTTC
CASSGLASGNEQFF
>TRBJ1-2|.|TRBV9|.
TGTGCCAGCAGCGCCCTAGACGCTCGGCGGGGCTATGGCTACACCTTC
CASSALDARRGYGYTF
>TRBJ2-7|.|TRBV6-5|TRBD2
TGTGCCAGCATCCGCGGGGGAGGTAACGAGCAGTACTTC
CASIRGGGNEQYF
>TRBJ2-1|once|TRBV20-1|.
TGCAGTGCGGCCGGGACTCACCCGTTCTTC
CSAAGTHPFF
>TRBJ1-1|.|TRBV19|.
TGTGCCAGTAAGGGAACAGTGACCCCTGAAGCTTTCTTT
CASKGTVTPEAFF
>TRBJ1-5|once|TRBV15|TRBD1
TGTGCCACCAGCAGAGAACCGGGACAGGGTCTTCAGCCCCAGCATTTT
CATSREPGQGLQPQHF
>TRBJ1-5|.|TRBV4-1|.
TGCGCCAGCAGCCCGGCAGGGCTGAATCAGCCCCAGCATTTT
CASSPAGLNQPQHF
>TRBJ1-2|few|TRBV9|.
TGTGCCAGCAGCGGACGGGACGACCACACCTTC
CASSGRDDHTF
>TRBJ2-1|.|TRBV27|.
TGTGCCAGCAGTACCCTGGGCAATGAGCAGTTCTTC
CASSTLGNEQFF
>TRBJ2-3|few|TRBV19|.
TGTGCCAGTAGCTTCTCTACAGATACGCAGTATTTT
CASSFSTDTQYF